This entry features one T cell receptor beta chain sequence. The data were taken from a study of preoperative IRX-2 immunotherapy in early breast cancer. TCRdb's copy holds only in-frame clones and misses some; the assay was immunoSEQ multiplex PCR. The data hold roughly 99,000 clones, with just over 85% observed a single time. Trimming removed 0 bases from V and 0 bases from J, with 12 bases in between. The germline V gene encodes CDR1 KGHSH and CDR2 LQKENI. The CDR3 covers 17 residues. Noted treatment: preoperative locoregional IRX-2 cytokine immunotherapy. Patients received preoperative, locoregional IRX-2 cytokine immunotherapy in a phase Ib study.

The sample consisted of tumor tissue, taken after IRX-2 immunotherapy. The origin of this receptor is a human donor with breast cancer. The chain is built from TRBV18 and TRBJ2-1, with TRBD2 as a possible D gene (5 bases). The CDR3 DNA reads TGTGCCAGCTCACCACCGGGAGTTGAGGACTCCTACAATGAGCAGTTCTTC. It is translated as CASSPPGVEDSYNEQFF.